A single sample is the source of the 9 T cell receptor beta chains below, sequenced in a study of regulatory T cells in long-lasting Graves disease (dated by TCRdb to about 2021). The time point label, read with the paper, signifies: newly diagnosed GD, antithyroid drugs for less than 3 months. For both TCR sequencing and RNA sequencing, RNA was extracted from PBMCs using TRIzol. Library construction relied on multiplex PCR. Sequencer: Illumina HiSeq 4000. CDR3 regions were amplified by Arm-PCR with iRepertoire HTBI primers to construct TCR beta libraries. Using fastp trimming at Q25 and MiXCR clonotype assembly, TCRdb reanalyzed the public sequencing data and kept in-frame beta chains. One record per CDR3 amino acid sequence lists the most common genes and DNA. The sample table records about 370,000 distinct CDR3 sequences; 15% to 19% of these occur just once. The ten biggest clones cover about a fifth of the sample.

The sample consisted of peripheral blood mononuclear cells (PBMCs), taken at new diagnosis, from a patient treated with antithyroid drugs. The source is a female donor with Graves disease.

The chain links TRBV4-3 to TRBJ1-4; D is unresolved. The V and J ends lost 0 bases and 14 bases respectively, with 10 bases between them. The germline gives CDR1 LGHNA, CDR2 YSLEER. This CDR3 comprises 12 residues. The CDR3 protein is CASSQDRTGLFF. CDR3 nucleotides: TGCGCCAGCAGCCAAGATCGGACCGGGCTGTTTTTT.

This clonotype occurred many times. The chain links TRBV2 to TRBJ1-5, with D possibly being TRBD1 (5 bases). Between the trimmed V and J ends, which lost 0 bases and 6 bases, there was a span of 9 bases. Germline CDR1 SNHLY, CDR2 FYNNEI. This CDR3 region has 14 residues. CDR3: CASSEAGVGQPQHF. The CDR3 DNA reads TGTGCCAGCAGTGAAGCGGGGGTAGGTCAGCCCCAGCATTTT.

This clonotype has a count of ten or more. The chain is built from TRBV24-1 and TRBJ2-1; 9 bases fit TRBD2. In germline, CDR1 is KGHDR, CDR2 SFDVKD. After removal of 3 bases from V and 5 bases from J, the junction contained 7 bases not matched to a gene. There are 16 residues in the CDR3. CDR3 amino acids: CATSDTIAGANNEQFF. In DNA, the CDR3 is TGTGCCACCAGTGATACAATAGCGGGGGCAAACAATGAGCAGTTCTTC.

This clonotype occurred many times. The CDR3 loop is CASSLDPSPNTEAFF. The CDR3 DNA is TGTGCCAGCAGCTTAGATCCATCCCCGAACACTGAAGCTTTCTTT. V gene TRBV11-2 combines with J gene TRBJ1-1; D is unresolved. Trimming took off 0 bases at V and 1 base at J, with 9 bases between the two ends. Germline V gene lookup returns CDR1 SGHAT and CDR2 FQNNGV. There are 15 residues in the CDR3.

This clonotype was seen ten or more times. The chain carries TRBV27 and TRBJ2-3; 7 bases line up with TRBD1. The junction had 10 bases not matched to a gene; V was cut back by 4 bases and J by 0 bases. The CDR3 has 17 amino acids. Germline V gene sequence: CDR1 MNHEY, CDR2 SMNVEV (reference sequence). The CDR3 DNA is TGTGCCAGCAGTTCCGGACAGGCCGGCACGAGCACAGATACGCAGTATTTT. This translates into CASSSGQAGTSTDTQYF.

The J gene is TRBJ1-2, the V gene TRBV18; 10 nucleotides agree with TRBD1. Looked up from germline, CDR1 is KGHSH and CDR2 is LQKENI. J lost 4 bases, V lost 5 bases, and 7 bases had no gene match. The CDR3 is 15 residues long. CDR3 sequence: CASSSKTGGGYGYTF. The CDR3 nucleotides are TGTGCCAGCTCATCCAAGACAGGGGGCGGCTATGGCTACACCTTC.

V is TRBV6-4 and J is TRBJ2-3; D possibly uses TRBD1 or TRBD2 (5 bases each). The CDR3 runs 17 residues. V lost 0 bases to trimming and J lost 0 bases, with 13 bases between them. Germline V gene sequence: CDR1 MRHNA, CDR2 SNTAGT. Written as DNA, the CDR3 is TGTGCCAGCAGTGACTCGGGGGAATTTTCTAGCACAGATACGCAGTATTTT. It encodes CASSDSGEFSSTDTQYF.

This clonotype has at least ten counts. V usage is TRBV30 and J usage is TRBJ2-5; perhaps TRBD2 as D (6 bases). The CDR3 length is 13 residues. From germline, CDR1 is GTSNPN and CDR2 SVGIG (reference sequence). V dropped 4 bases and J dropped 2 bases, with 11 bases sitting between them. CDR3: CAWIARGQETQYF. The CDR3 DNA reads TGTGCCTGGATCGCCCGGGGGCAAGAGACCCAGTACTTC.

This clonotype was recorded at least ten times. CDR3 amino acids: CAAVSGREQYF. CDR3 nucleotides: TGTGCCGCAGTGTCAGGTCGCGAGCAGTACTTC. The chain links TRBV27 to TRBJ2-7; D unclear. The CDR3 is made up of 11 amino acids. The germline V gene has CDR1 MNHEY and CDR2 SMNVEV (reference sequence). Trimming stripped 11 bases from V and 6 bases from J, with 14 bases between.